This T cell receptor (beta chain) was captured in a study of somatic mutations in cytotoxic T cells in rheumatoid arthritis. Clones were read by immunoSEQ multiplex PCR, and TCRdb kept only the in-frame ones, dropping some. Here the sample spans 12,000 to 15,000 clones, under 80% being singletons. This clone has more than one count but fewer than ten. This CDR3 has 15 amino acids. Per germline, CDR1 MNHEY and CDR2 SVGAGI. Unmatched junction bases numbered 10, after V lost 6 bases and J lost 4 bases. Sequenced material: CD8+ T cells sorted from blood. The V call is TRBV6-5, the J call TRBJ2-3, with 7 bases that match TRBD1. This TCR was sampled from an adult with rheumatoid arthritis. CDR3 in DNA: TGTGCCAGCAGGCGGACAGGCAACTTCGCAGATACGCAGTATTTT. Residues: CASRRTGNFADTQYF.